This record covers a single T cell receptor (beta chain). This sample stems from a study of T cell responses to AZD1222 COVID-19 vaccine. Produced via immunoSEQ multiplex PCR; TCRdb's table is partial and in-frame only. Among about 50,000 clones listed, approximately 83% were seen once. Losses at the gene ends were 1 base for V and 4 bases for J; bases not matched to a gene: 7. The CDR3 sequence is 16 residues long. CDR1 is MGHRA and CDR2 is YSYEKL in the germline V gene. The TCR was taken from an adult in good health. The chain is built from TRBV4-1 and TRBJ2-5; 9 bases line up with TRBD1. The sample consisted of peripheral blood, taken on day 0 of AZD1222 vaccination. The CDR3 spells CASSQAGQGGSETQYF. CDR3 bases: TGCGCCAGCAGCCAAGCGGGACAGGGCGGGTCAGAGACCCAGTACTTC.